This T cell receptor beta chain was recovered during a study of CD8 T cells in ankylosing spondylitis. TCRdb itself ran the 5' RACE reads through MiXCR, one entry per CDR3 protein. The data show about 160,000 distinct CDR3 sequences, around 8.9% seen once. In its sample, this clonotype was seen a few times. The antigen is not known. This CDR3 has 13 residues. V shed 1 base and J shed 6 bases, with 9 bases lying between them. The germline V gene has CDR1 GTSNPN and CDR2 SVGIG (reference sequence). Study-wide findings and caveats: Typical of ankylosing spondylitis blood, it appeared, was a TCR beta motif of fewer than ten highly homologous variants. Reportedly, significant enrichment of disease-linked clones occurred in matched ankylosing spondylitis synovial fluid.

J is TRBJ2-2 and V is TRBV30, with no clear D. This sequence was found in a female donor with ankylosing spondylitis or in good health (not recorded which). Sequences were obtained from blood, either unsorted or a sorted T cell fraction (not recorded which). CDR3 sequence (DNA): TGTGCCTGGAGTGAGGTGAAACCCGGGGAGCTGTTTTTT. This encodes CAWSEVKPGELFF.